This TCR beta chain was recorded in a study of patients and donors after allogeneic stem cell transplantation. This CDR3 has 13 amino acids. Trimming left V 3 bases short and J 3 bases short, with 8 bases between. MiXCR was run by TCRdb on the RT-PCR reads, yielding one entry per CDR3 protein. The table lists 150,000 to 200,000 distinct CDR3 sequences, 24% of them singletons, with about 24% in the top ten. This clonotype has more than one count but fewer than ten. This clonotype originated in a human donor who was either an allogeneic HSCT recipient or a stem cell or donor lymphocyte infusion donor (not recorded which). It is not recorded whose cells these are; they may come from a transplant donor. V usage is TRBV12-3 or TRBV12-4 and J usage is TRBJ1-2; D ambiguous. The sequencing sample was made of blood, either unsorted or a sorted T cell fraction (not recorded which). The CDR3 protein is CASSLAEHYGYTF. CDR3 coding DNA: TGTGCCAGCAGTTTGGCAGAACACTATGGCTACACCTTC.